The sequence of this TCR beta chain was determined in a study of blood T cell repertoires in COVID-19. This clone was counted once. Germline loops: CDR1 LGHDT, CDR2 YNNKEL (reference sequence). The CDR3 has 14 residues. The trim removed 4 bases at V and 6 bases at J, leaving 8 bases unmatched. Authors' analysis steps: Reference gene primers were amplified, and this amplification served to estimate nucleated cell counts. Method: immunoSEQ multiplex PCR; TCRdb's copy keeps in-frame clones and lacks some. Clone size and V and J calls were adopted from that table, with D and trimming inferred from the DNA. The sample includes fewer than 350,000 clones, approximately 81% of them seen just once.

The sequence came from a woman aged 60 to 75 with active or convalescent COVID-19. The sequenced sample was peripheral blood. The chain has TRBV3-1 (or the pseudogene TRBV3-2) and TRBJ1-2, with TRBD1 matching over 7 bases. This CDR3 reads CASSRLTGRNGYTF. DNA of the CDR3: TGTGCCAGCAGCCGTCTGACAGGGAGGAATGGCTACACCTTC.